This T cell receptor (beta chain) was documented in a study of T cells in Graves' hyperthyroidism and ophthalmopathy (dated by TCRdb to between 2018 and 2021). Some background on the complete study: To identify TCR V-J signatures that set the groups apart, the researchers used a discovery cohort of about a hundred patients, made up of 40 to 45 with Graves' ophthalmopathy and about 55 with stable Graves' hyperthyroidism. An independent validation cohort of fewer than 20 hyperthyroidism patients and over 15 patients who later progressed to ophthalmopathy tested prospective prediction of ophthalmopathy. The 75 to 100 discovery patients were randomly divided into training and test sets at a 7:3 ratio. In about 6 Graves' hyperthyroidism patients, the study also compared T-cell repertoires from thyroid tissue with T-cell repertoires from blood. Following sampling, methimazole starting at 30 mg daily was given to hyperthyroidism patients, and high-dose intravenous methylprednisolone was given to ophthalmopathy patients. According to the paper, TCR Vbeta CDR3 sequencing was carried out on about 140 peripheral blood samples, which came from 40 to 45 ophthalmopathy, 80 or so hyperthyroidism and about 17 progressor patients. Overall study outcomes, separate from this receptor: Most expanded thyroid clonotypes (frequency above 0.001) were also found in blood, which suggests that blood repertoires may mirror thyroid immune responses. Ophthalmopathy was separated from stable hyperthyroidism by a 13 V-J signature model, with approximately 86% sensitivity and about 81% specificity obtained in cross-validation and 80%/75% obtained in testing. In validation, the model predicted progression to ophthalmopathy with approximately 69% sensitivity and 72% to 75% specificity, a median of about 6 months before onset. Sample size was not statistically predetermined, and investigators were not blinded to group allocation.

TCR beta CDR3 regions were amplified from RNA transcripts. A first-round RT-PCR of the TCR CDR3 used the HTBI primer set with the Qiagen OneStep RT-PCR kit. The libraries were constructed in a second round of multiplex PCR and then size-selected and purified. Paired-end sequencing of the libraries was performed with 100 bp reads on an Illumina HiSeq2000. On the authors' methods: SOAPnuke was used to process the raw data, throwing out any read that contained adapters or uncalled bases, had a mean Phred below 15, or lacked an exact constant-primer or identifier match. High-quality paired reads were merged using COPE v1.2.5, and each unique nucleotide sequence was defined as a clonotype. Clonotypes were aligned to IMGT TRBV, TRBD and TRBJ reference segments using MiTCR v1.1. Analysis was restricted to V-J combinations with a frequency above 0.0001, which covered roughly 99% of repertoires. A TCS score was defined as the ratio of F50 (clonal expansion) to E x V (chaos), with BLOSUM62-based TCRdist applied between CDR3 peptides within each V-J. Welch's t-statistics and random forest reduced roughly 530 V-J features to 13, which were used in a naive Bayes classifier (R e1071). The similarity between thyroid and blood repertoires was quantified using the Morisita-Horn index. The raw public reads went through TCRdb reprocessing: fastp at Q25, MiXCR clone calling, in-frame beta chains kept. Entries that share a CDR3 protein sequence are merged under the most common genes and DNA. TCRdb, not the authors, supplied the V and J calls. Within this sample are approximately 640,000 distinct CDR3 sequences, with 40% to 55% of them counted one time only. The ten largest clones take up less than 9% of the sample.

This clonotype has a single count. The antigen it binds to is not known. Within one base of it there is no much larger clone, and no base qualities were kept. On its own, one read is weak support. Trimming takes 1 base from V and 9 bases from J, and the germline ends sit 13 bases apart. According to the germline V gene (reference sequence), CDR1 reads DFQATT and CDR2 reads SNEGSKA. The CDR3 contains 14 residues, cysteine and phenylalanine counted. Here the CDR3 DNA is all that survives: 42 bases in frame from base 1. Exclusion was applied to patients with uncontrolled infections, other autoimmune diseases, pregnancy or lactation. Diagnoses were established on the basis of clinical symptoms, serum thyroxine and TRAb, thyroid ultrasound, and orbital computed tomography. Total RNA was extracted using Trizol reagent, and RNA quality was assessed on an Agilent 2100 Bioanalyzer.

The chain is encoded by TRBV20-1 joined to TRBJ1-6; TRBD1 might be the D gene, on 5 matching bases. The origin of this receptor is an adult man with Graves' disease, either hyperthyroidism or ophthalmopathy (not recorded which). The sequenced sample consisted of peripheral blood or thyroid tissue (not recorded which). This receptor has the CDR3 CSARVAGVGSPLHF. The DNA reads TGCAGTGCTAGAGTGGCGGGGGTCGGTTCACCCCTCCACTTT.